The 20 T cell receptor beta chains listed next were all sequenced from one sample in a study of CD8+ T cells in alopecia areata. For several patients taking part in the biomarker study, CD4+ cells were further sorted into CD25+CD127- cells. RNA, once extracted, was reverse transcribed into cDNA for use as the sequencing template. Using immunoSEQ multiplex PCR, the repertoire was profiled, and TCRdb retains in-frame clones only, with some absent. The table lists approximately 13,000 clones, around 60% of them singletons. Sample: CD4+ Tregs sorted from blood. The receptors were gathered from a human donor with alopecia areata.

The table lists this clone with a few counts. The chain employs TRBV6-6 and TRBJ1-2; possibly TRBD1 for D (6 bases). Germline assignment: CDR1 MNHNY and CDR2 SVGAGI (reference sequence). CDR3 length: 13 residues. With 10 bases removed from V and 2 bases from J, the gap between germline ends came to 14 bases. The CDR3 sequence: CATSDSTNYGYTF. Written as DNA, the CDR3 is TGTGCCACTTCGGACAGTACCAACTATGGCTACACCTTC.

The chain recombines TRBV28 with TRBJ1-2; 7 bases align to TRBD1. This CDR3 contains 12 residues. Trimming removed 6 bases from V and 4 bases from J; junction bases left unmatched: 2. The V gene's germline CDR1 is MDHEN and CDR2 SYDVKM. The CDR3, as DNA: TGTGCCAGCAGGGGACAGATCTATGGCTACACCTTC. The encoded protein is CASRGQIYGYTF.

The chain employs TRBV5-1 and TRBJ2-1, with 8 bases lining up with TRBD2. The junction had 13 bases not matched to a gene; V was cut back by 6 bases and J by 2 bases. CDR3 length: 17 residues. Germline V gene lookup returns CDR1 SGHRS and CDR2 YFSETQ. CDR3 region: CASTGGRSPPPYNEQFF. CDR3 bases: TGCGCCAGCACGGGCGGGAGGTCCCCGCCACCCTACAATGAGCAGTTCTTC.

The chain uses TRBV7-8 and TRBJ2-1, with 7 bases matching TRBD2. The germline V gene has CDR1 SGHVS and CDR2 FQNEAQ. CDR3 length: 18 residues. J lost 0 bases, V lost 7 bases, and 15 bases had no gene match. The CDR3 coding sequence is TGTGCCAGCAACCGAGCAGGAGTACGCGGGAGCTCCTACAATGAGCAGTTCTTC. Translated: CASNRAGVRGSSYNEQFF. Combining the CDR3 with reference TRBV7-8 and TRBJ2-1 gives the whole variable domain GAGVSQSPRYKVAKRGQDVALRCDPISGHVSLFWYQQALGQGPEFLTYFQNEAQLDKSGLPSDRFFAERPEGSVSTLKIQRTQQEDSAVYLCASNRAGVRGSSYNEQFFGPGTRLTVL.

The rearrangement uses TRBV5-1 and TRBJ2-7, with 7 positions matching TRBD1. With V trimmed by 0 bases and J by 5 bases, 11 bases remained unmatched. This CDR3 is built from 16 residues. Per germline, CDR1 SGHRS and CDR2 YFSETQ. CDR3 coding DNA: TGCGCCAGCAGCTTGGGTCTAAGGGGACAGCTGGACGAGCAGTACTTC. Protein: CASSLGLRGQLDEQYF.

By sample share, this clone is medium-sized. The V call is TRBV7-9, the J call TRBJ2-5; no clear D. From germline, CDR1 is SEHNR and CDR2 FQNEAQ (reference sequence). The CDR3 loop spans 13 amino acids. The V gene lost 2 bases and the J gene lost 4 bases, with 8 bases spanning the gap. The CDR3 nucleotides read TGTGCCAGCAGCTTATCGGGTGGAGAGACCCAGTACTTC. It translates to CASSLSGGETQYF.

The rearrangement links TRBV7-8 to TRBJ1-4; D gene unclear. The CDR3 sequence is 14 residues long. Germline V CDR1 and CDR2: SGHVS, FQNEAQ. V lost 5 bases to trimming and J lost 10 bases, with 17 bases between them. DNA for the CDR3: TGTGCCAGCAGCCCCGGGCAGGTCTTAGGAAAACTGTTTTTT. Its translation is CASSPGQVLGKLFF.

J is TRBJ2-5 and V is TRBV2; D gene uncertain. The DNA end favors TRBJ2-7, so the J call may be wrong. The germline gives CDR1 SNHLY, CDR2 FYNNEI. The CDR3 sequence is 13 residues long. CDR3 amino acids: CASNGIFNYEQYF. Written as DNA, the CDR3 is TGTGCCAGCAATGGGATTTTTAACTACGAGCAGTACTTC.

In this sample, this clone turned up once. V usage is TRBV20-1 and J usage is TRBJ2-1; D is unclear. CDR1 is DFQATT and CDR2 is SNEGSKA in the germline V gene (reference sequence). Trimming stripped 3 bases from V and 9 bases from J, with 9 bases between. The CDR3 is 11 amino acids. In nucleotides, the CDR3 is TGCAGTGCTAGCGAACTTCGTGAGCAGTTCTTC. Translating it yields CSASELREQFF.

CDR3 in amino acids: CASSAYLAGGLNEQFF. CDR3 nucleotide sequence: TGTGCCAGCAGTGCCTATCTAGCGGGAGGGCTCAATGAGCAGTTCTTC. This chain uses TRBV2 with TRBJ2-1; TRBD2 agrees at 12 bases. V shed 4 bases, J shed 6 bases, and the junction held 7 bases outside the gene matches. This CDR3 has 16 amino acids. The V gene's germline CDR1 is SNHLY and CDR2 FYNNEI.

The CDR3 spells CASSYSRAGFNEQFF. The DNA for the CDR3 is TGTGCCAGCAGTTACTCGAGGGCGGGATTTAATGAGCAGTTCTTC. The chain carries TRBV6-5 and TRBJ2-1; a possible D gene is TRBD2 (6 bases). V lost 0 bases to trimming and J lost 7 bases, with 13 bases between them. The CDR3 sequence is 15 residues long. CDR1 and CDR2 (germline): MNHEY, SVGAGI.

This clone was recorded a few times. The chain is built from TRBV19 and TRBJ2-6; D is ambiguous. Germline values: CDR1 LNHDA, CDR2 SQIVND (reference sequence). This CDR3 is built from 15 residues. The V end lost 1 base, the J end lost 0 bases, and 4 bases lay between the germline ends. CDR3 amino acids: CASSIGASGANVLTF. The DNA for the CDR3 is TGTGCCAGTAGTATAGGAGCCTCTGGGGCCAACGTCCTGACTTTC.

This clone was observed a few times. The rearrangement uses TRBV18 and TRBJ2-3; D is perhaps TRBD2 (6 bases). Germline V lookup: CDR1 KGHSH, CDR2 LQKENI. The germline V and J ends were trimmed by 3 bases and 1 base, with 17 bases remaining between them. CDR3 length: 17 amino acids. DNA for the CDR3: TGTGCCAGCTCACCTGCGGGAAGGACCACCGGCACAGATACGCAGTATTTT. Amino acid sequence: CASSPAGRTTGTDTQYF.

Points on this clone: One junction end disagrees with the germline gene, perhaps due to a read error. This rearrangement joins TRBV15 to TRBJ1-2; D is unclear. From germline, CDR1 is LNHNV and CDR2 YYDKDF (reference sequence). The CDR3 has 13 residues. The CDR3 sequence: CATSFDTKYGYTF. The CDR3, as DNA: TGTGCCACCAGTTTCGATACTAAGTATGGCTACACCTTC.

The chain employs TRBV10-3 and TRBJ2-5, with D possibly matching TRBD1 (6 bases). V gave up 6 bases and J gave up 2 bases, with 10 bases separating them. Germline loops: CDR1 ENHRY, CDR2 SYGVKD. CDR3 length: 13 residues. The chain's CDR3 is CAIRAGQQETQYF. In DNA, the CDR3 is TGTGCCATCAGGGCAGGACAGCAAGAGACCCAGTACTTC.

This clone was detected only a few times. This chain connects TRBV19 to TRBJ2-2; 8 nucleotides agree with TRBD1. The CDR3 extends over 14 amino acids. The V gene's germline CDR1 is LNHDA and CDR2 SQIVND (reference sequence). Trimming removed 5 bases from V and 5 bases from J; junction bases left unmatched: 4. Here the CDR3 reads CASSHRQGTGELFF. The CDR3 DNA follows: TGTGCCAGTAGTCACCGACAGGGGACCGGGGAGCTGTTTTTT.

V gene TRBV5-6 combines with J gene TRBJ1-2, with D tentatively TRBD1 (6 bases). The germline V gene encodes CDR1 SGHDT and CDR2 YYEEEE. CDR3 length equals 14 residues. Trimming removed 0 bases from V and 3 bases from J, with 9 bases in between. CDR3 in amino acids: CASSLGGPHYGYTF. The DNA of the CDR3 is TGTGCCAGCAGCTTGGGGGGGCCACACTATGGCTACACCTTC.

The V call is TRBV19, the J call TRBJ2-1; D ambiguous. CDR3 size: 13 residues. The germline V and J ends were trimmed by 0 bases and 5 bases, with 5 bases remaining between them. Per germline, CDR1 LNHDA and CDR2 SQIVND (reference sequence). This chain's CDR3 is CASSIDYDNEQFF. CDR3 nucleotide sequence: TGTGCCAGTAGTATAGATTACGACAATGAGCAGTTCTTC.

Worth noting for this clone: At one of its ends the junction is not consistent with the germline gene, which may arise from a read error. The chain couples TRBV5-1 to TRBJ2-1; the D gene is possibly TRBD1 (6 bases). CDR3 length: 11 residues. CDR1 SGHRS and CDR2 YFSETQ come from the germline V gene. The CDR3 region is CVSSMTGPQFF. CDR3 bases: TGCGTCAGCAGCATGACAGGACCGCAGTTCTTC.

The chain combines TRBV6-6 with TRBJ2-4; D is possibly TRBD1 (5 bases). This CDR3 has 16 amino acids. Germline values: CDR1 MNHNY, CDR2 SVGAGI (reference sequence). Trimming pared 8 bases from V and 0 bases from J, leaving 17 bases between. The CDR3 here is CASGSGHSLAKNIQYF. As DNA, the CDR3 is TGTGCCAGCGGGTCAGGACACTCACTAGCCAAAAACATTCAGTACTTC.